This T cell receptor beta chain came from a study of blood T cell repertoires in COVID-19. Study details: Nucleic acid was either cDNA or gDNA, and it came from T cells, B-cell-depleted T cells, or PBMCs.

In the authors' methods: Reference gene primer amplification in the assay estimated nucleated cell counts. Here immunoSEQ multiplex PCR was the method, and the copy in TCRdb shows in-frame clones only, minus some. Clone size and V and J calls were adopted from that table, with D and trimming inferred from the DNA. This sample has 130,000 to 150,000 clones, with 84% found just once. Within 2 weeks of study entry, exposed participants had contacted a PCR-confirmed or clinician-diagnosed COVID-19 case. Germline V CDR1 and CDR2: MNHNS, SASEGT. J gave up 7 bases and V 3 bases, and 12 bases lay outside the gene matches. The CDR3 totals 16 residues.

The chain recombines TRBV6-1 with TRBJ1-5, with TRBD1 identical over 7 bases. The TCR comes from a woman aged 50 to 60 who had been exposed to COVID-19. Sequenced input: PBMCs or T cells enriched from blood (not recorded which). The CDR3 DNA reads TGTGCCAGCAGTGATCAGCCGGGACAGAAATCCCAGCCCCAGCATTTT. Translation: CASSDQPGQKSQPQHF.